This entry concerns a single T cell receptor (beta chain). All donors were healthy HIV-negative adults lacking recent acute infections or vaccinations. The entry originates in a study of shared clonotypes between healthy human individuals. Measured with immunoSEQ multiplex PCR; TCRdb has only the in-frame clones, and not every one. This table has a few hundred thousand clones, around 80% appearing once. The sequenced sample was PBMCs. The receptor was isolated from a woman between 40 and 55 years old in good health. Some clones in this sample may be carry-over from other donors' samples.

The CDR3: CASSQESGVGYNEQFF. The CDR3, as DNA: TGTGCCAGCAGCCAAGAAAGCGGAGTCGGCTACAATGAGCAGTTCTTC. This chain links TRBV4-2 with TRBJ2-1, with D tentatively TRBD2 (5 bases). V lost 0 bases, J lost 3 bases, and 12 bases lay in between. The germline V gene has CDR1 LGHNA and CDR2 YNFKEQ. The CDR3 sequence is 16 residues long.